These 18 T cell receptor beta chains share one sample of origin, sequenced in a study of cytomegalovirus exposure and HLA in healthy donors. In the PCR, 60 Vbeta and 13 Jbeta primers were used. The table came from immunoSEQ multiplex PCR; TCRdb's copy has only in-frame clones and leaves some out. This sample has under 90,000 clones, with 75% to 90% found just once. Material: PBMCs. These receptors originate from a man aged 18 to 30 in good health and CMV-seronegative.

In its sample, this clone was seen once. This chain uses TRBV6-5 with TRBJ1-4; D not certain. Germline CDR1 reads MNHEY; CDR2 reads SVGAGI. The CDR3 extends over 15 amino acids. V was pared by 6 bases and J by 5 bases, with 16 bases between. The CDR3 reads CASRGGSTGNEKLFF. The CDR3 DNA is TGTGCCAGCAGGGGCGGGTCGACCGGCAATGAAAAACTGTTTTTT.

The DNA for the CDR3 is TGTGCCAGCAGCTCGCGAACGGGGGGGACCGGAACCGGGGAGCTGTTTTTT. Translated: CASSSRTGGTGTGELFF. The J gene is TRBJ2-2, the V gene TRBV5-6; TRBD2 matches at 8 bases. CDR3 length: 17 residues. V trimming: 3 bases; J trimming: 5 bases; junction bases outside the gene matches: 12. Germline V CDR1 and CDR2: SGHDT, YYEEEE.

The CDR3 spells CASSPPGTSGNEQFF. The DNA of the CDR3 is TGTGCCAGCAGTCCTCCCGGGACTAGCGGCAATGAGCAGTTCTTC. The V and J genes are TRBV28 and TRBJ2-1; the match to TRBD2 covers 11 bases. The V gene end was trimmed by 5 bases and the J gene end by 6 bases; junction bases not matched to a gene: 6. CDR3 size: 15 residues. CDR1 and CDR2 (germline): MDHEN, SYDVKM.

This clone was recorded only once. This chain joins TRBV19 and TRBJ1-5, with a weak D call TRBD1 (6 bases). The CDR3 has 15 amino acids. V was pared by 6 bases and J by 8 bases, with 20 bases between. Per germline, CDR1 LNHDA and CDR2 SQIVND (reference sequence). The CDR3 nucleotides are TGTGCCAGTAGAACCATCTCACAGGGTTCGGAGCCCCAGCATTTT. Translating gives CASRTISQGSEPQHF.

The chain employs TRBV5-6 and TRBJ1-2, with D unresolved. Germline values: CDR1 SGHDT, CDR2 YYEEEE. The CDR3 extends over 16 amino acids. Between the trimmed V and J ends, which lost 2 bases and 2 bases, there was a span of 16 bases. CDR3 in amino acids: CASSLFVLGRNYGYTF. The CDR3, as DNA: TGTGCCAGCAGCTTATTCGTCTTGGGGAGAAACTATGGCTACACCTTC.

The table lists this clone with a few counts. The rearrangement uses TRBV21-1 and TRBJ1-4; the table's D call, TRBD1, has no DNA check behind it. TRBV21-1 is deemed a pseudogene. This CDR3 contains 15 residues. CDR3 sequence reads: CASSKDGTGDEKLFF. As DNA, the CDR3 is TGTGCCAGCAGCAAGGATGGGACAGGGGATGAAAAACTGTTTTTT.

The chain combines TRBV5-1 with TRBJ2-1; 8 bases map to TRBD2. V was pared by 0 bases and J by 9 bases, with 14 bases of the junction left unmatched. CDR1 and CDR2 from the germline V gene are SGHRS and YFSETQ. The CDR3 is made up of 17 amino acids. The CDR3 coding sequence is TGCGCCAGCAGCTTGGTTTTTTCGGCGGGAGGAACTATTGAGCAGTTCTTC. It is translated as CASSLVFSAGGTIEQFF.

This clone has just one count. This sequence joins TRBV5-1 and TRBJ1-2, with a tentative D call TRBD1 (5 bases). V was trimmed by 5 bases and J by 1 base, leaving 12 bases between them. CDR1 is SGHRS and CDR2 is YFSETQ in the germline V gene. The CDR3 has 14 residues. The CDR3 nucleotides are TGCGCCAGCAGTGCAGGGCCGGGTAACTATGGCTACACCTTC. Residues: CASSAGPGNYGYTF.

A few counts support this clone. The rearrangement links TRBV19 to TRBJ2-7, with TRBD1 as a possible D gene (6 bases). This CDR3 region has 14 residues. The V gene lost 7 bases and the J gene lost 2 bases, with 15 bases spanning the gap. Germline CDR1 and CDR2: LNHDA and SQIVND (reference sequence). This chain's CDR3 is CASTNTGHTYEQYF. The CDR3 DNA sequence: TGTGCCAGTACAAATACGGGACATACCTACGAGCAGTACTTC.

V is TRBV5-4 and J is TRBJ2-1; 7 nucleotides align to TRBD1. CDR1 is SGHNT, CDR2 YYREEE, per germline (reference sequence). V shed 3 bases, J shed 2 bases, and the junction held 8 bases outside the gene matches. This CDR3 has 16 amino acids. This chain's CDR3 is CASSSANRGTYNEQFF. As DNA, the CDR3 is TGTGCCAGCAGCTCAGCGAACAGGGGAACCTACAATGAGCAGTTCTTC. The full variable domain, with the rest looked up from reference TRBV5-4 and TRBJ2-1, is ETGVTQSPTHLIKTRGQQVTLRCSSQSGHNTVSWYQQALGQGPQFIFQYYREEENGRGNFPPRFSGLQFPNYSSELNVNALELDDSALYLCASSSANRGTYNEQFFGPGTRLTVL.

The genes are TRBV11-2 and TRBJ2-5, with D hard to call. The CDR3 is 15 residues long. V was trimmed by 2 bases and J by 2 bases, leaving 12 bases between them. Germline V gene lookup returns CDR1 SGHAT and CDR2 FQNNGV. CDR3 region: CASSLSVISQETQYF. The DNA for the CDR3 is TGTGCCAGCAGCTTATCGGTAATTAGTCAAGAGACCCAGTACTTC.

The genes are TRBV27 and TRBJ1-1, with D possibly being TRBD1 (6 bases). The V end lost 3 bases, the J end lost 4 bases, and 24 bases lay between the germline ends. The CDR3 spans 18 residues. Germline V gene sequence: CDR1 MNHEY, CDR2 SMNVEV (reference sequence). CDR3 loop: CASSLWGGGRGNPTEAFF. Written as DNA, the CDR3 is TGTGCCAGCAGTTTGTGGGGAGGGGGACGCGGGAATCCCACTGAAGCTTTCTTT.

The chain recombines TRBV7-9 with TRBJ1-1; the D gene is possibly TRBD1 (5 bases). The ends were cut back, 4 bases at V and 5 bases at J, with 20 bases in the middle. The CDR3 length is 16 residues. From germline, CDR1 is SEHNR and CDR2 FQNEAQ (reference sequence). CDR3 loop: CASSSDVAGGRTEAFF. In nucleotides, the CDR3 is TGTGCCAGCAGCTCAGATGTGGCGGGGGGGAGGACTGAAGCTTTCTTT.

The gene calls are TRBV7-9 and TRBJ2-1; 7 nucleotides match TRBD1. Germline V gene sequence: CDR1 SEHNR, CDR2 FQNEAQ (reference sequence). V lost 5 bases, J lost 6 bases, and 10 bases stayed unmatched. CDR3 length: 15 residues. CDR3 sequence (DNA): TGTGCCAGCAGCGCGACAGGGATGAGTGTCAATGAGCAGTTCTTC. Translating gives CASSATGMSVNEQFF.

This clone was observed once. V gene TRBV11-3 combines with J gene TRBJ2-7; D remains ambiguous. Trimming removed 1 base from V and 5 bases from J, with 15 bases in between. The CDR3 sequence is 15 residues long. Germline V gene sequence: CDR1 SGHNT, CDR2 YENEEA. CDR3: CASSLGANPSHEQYF. The CDR3 DNA reads TGTGCCAGCAGCTTAGGGGCCAATCCGTCGCACGAGCAGTACTTC.

This sequence joins TRBV28 and TRBJ1-5; 7 bases agree with TRBD1. In germline, CDR1 is MDHEN, CDR2 SYDVKM. With V trimmed by 5 bases and J by 6 bases, 7 bases remained unmatched. This CDR3 contains 14 residues. The CDR3 bases are TGTGCCAGCAGTGAGACAGGGAGCGGTCAGCCCCAGCATTTT. Protein: CASSETGSGQPQHF. Supplemented by reference TRBV28 and TRBJ1-5, the full variable domain reads DVKVTQSSRYLVKRTGEKVFLECVQDMDHENMFWYRQDPGLGLRLIYFSYDVKMKEKGDIPEGYSVSREKKERFSLILESASTNQTSMYLCASSETGSGQPQHFGDGTRLSIL.

The chain has TRBV19 and TRBJ2-1, with 14 bases that match TRBD2. V gave up 6 bases and J gave up 5 bases; unmatched junction bases: 6. The length of the CDR3 is 16 residues. Germline-derived CDR1 and CDR2 are LNHDA and SQIVND (reference sequence). In DNA form, the CDR3 reads TGTGCCAGTAGGAGACTAGCGGGAGGGATGAACAATGAGCAGTTCTTC. It is translated as CASRRLAGGMNNEQFF.

This chain uses TRBV7-9 with TRBJ1-4, with D possibly TRBD1 on 5 matching bases. Germline CDR1 SEHNR, CDR2 FQNEAQ (reference sequence). The V and J ends lost 2 bases and 8 bases respectively, with 12 bases between them. The CDR3 runs to 14 residues. CDR3 sequence (DNA): TGTGCCAGCAGCTTACGGAAGGGGTGGGAAAAACTGTTTTTT. This encodes CASSLRKGWEKLFF.